This passage covers 3 T cell receptor beta chains from one sample sequenced in a study of cytomegalovirus exposure and HLA in healthy donors. PCR primers comprised 60 Vbeta and 13 Jbeta primers. Assay used: immunoSEQ multiplex PCR; TCRdb lists only in-frame clones, some missing. The profile shows about 80,000 clones, 60% to 80% of them singletons. Sequenced material: PBMCs. These receptors all come from a man aged 50-60 years in good health and CMV-seronegative.

Here the CDR3 reads CASSQNPQGNQPQHF. Here the CDR3 DNA reads TGTGCCAGCAGTCAGAATCCTCAGGGCAATCAGCCCCAGCATTTT. The J gene is TRBJ1-5, the V gene TRBV6-6; D remains unclear. The V gene's germline CDR1 is MNHNY and CDR2 SVGAGI (reference sequence). This CDR3 has 15 amino acids. With 5 bases removed from V and 2 bases from J, the gap between germline ends came to 13 bases.

J is TRBJ2-5 and V is TRBV10-2; perhaps TRBD1 as D (6 bases). The CDR3 sequence is 14 residues long. The germline V and J ends were trimmed by 6 bases and 0 bases, with 11 bases remaining between them. Germline CDR1 and CDR2: WSHSY and SAAADI. CDR3 bases: TGCGCCAGCAGCGACGGACAGAACCAAGAGACCCAGTACTTC. This sequence encodes CASSDGQNQETQYF.

This clone was picked up a small number of times. The chain carries TRBV4-3 and TRBJ1-4; a weak D match, TRBD1 (5 bases). The CDR3 has 16 residues. V shed 2 bases and J shed 0 bases, with 10 bases lying between them. Germline CDR1 and CDR2: LGHNA and YSLEER. As DNA, the CDR3 is TGCGCCAGCAGCCAAAGGGGATTTGCAACTAATGAAAAACTGTTTTTT. It encodes CASSQRGFATNEKLFF.